Described below is a single T cell receptor (beta chain) sequence and its context. Antigen unknown. The data belong to a study of OX40 agonist ivuxolimab in advanced cancers. V was cut by 5 bases and J by 6 bases, with 8 bases left in between. This CDR3 spans 13 amino acids. In germline, CDR1 is MNHNY, CDR2 SVGAGI (reference sequence). This table comes from immunoSEQ multiplex PCR, and its TCRdb copy is limited to in-frame clones, with some not included. The sample has 9,000 to 15,000 clones, about three quarters seen once; the top ten hold about 29%. Study outcomes and limitations: Doses of 0.1 to 3.0 mg/kg were accompanied by clonal expansion of CD4+ and CD8+ blood T cells by week 6. More expanded clones were found, on average, in CD8+ than in CD4+ T cells.

J is TRBJ1-6 and V is TRBV6-6; no reliable D call. The material was CD4+ or CD8+ T cells sorted from blood, obtained in a trial of the OX40 agonist ivuxolimab. This clonotype originated in an adult with an advanced solid tumor such as melanoma, head and neck, liver or kidney cancer. This CDR3 reads CASSDETNSPLHF. The CDR3 region has the DNA TGTGCCAGCAGTGACGAGACTAATTCACCCCTCCACTTT.